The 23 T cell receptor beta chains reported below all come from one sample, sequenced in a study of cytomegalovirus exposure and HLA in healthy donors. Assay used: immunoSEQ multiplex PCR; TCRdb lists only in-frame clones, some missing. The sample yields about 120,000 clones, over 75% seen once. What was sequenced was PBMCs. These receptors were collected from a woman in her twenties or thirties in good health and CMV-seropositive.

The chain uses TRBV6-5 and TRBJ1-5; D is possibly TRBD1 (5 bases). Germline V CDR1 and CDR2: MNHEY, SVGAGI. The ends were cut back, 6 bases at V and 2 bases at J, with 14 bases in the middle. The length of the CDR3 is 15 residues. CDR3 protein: CASRRTSGGNQPQHF. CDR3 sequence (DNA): TGTGCCAGCAGAAGGACATCGGGGGGCAATCAGCCCCAGCATTTT.

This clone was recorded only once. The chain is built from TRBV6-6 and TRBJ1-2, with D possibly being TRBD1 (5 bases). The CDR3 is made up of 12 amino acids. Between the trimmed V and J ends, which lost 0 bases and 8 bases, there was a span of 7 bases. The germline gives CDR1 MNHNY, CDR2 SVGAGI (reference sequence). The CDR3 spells CASSYSGEGYTF. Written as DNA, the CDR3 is TGTGCCAGCAGTTACTCAGGGGAAGGCTACACCTTC.

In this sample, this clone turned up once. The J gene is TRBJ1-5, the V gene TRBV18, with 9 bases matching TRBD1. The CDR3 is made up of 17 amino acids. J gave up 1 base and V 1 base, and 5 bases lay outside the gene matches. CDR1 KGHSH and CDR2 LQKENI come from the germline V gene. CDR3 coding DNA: TGTGCCAGCTCACCACAGAGGACAGGGGCCAGCAATCAGCCCCAGCATTTT. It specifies CASSPQRTGASNQPQHF.

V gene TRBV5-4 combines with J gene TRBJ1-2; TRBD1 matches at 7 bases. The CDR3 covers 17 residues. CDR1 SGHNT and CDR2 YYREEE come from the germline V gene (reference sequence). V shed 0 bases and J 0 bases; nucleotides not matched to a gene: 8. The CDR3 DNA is TGTGCCAGCAGCTTGGTACAGGGGAAGGGGGCTAACTATGGCTACACCTTC. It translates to CASSLVQGKGANYGYTF.

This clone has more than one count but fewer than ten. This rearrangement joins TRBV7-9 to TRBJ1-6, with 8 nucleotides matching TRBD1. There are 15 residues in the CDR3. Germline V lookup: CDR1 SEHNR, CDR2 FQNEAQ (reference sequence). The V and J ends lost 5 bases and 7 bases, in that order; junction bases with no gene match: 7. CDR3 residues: CASSHGQGLNSPLHF. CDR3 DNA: TGTGCCAGCAGCCACGGACAGGGATTGAATTCACCCCTCCACTTT.

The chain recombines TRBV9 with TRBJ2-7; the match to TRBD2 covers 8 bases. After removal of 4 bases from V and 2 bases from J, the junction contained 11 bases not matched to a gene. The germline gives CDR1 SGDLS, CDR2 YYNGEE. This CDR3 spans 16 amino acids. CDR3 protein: CASSRTVAGGTYEQYF. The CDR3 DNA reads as TGTGCCAGCAGCCGGACCGTGGCGGGAGGAACCTACGAGCAGTACTTC.

The CDR3 reads CASSPTTHSPGYTF. DNA of the CDR3: TGTGCCAGCAGTCCCACCACACACAGTCCGGGCTACACCTTC. J is TRBJ1-2 and V is TRBV27; D is undetermined. Per the germline V gene, CDR1 is MNHEY and CDR2 is SMNVEV (reference sequence). The V end lost 5 bases, the J end lost 8 bases, and 18 bases lay between the germline ends. The CDR3 is 14 residues long.

The CDR3 spells CASSFRGTETQYF. Written as DNA, the CDR3 is TGTGCCAGCAGCTTCAGGGGCACAGAGACCCAGTACTTC. The chain links TRBV5-6 to TRBJ2-5, with D possibly TRBD1 on 6 matching bases. Germline lookup yields CDR1 SGHDT and CDR2 YYEEEE. The CDR3 is 13 amino acids. Between the trimmed V and J ends, which lost 2 bases and 4 bases, there was a span of 9 bases.

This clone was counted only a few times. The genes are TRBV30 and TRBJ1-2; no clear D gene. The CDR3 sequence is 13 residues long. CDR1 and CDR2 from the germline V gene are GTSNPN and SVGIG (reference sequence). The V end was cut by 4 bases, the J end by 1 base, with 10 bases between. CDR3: CAWKAENNYGYTF. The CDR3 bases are TGTGCCTGGAAGGCGGAGAATAACTATGGCTACACCTTC.

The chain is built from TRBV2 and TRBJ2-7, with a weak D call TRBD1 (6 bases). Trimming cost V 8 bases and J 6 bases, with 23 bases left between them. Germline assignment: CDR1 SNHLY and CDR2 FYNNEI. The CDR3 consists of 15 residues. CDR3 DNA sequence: TGTGCCAGCCGTGTAGGGAACAGGGACGTTTTCGAGCAGTACTTC. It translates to CASRVGNRDVFEQYF.

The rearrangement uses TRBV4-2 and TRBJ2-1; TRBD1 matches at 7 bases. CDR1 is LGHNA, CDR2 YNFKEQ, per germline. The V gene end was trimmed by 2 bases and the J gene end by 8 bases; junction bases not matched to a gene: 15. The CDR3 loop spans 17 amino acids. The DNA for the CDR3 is TGTGCCAGCAGCCAACGCCCTCCGGGACAGCATGTCTATGAGCAGTTCTTC. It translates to CASSQRPPGQHVYEQFF.

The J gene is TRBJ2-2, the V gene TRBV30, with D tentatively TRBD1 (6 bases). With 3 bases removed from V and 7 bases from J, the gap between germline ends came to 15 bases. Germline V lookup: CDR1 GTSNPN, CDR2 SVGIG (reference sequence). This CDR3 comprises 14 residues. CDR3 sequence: CAWRSGGEVGELFF. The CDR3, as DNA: TGTGCCTGGAGATCTGGGGGCGAGGTCGGGGAGCTGTTTTTT.

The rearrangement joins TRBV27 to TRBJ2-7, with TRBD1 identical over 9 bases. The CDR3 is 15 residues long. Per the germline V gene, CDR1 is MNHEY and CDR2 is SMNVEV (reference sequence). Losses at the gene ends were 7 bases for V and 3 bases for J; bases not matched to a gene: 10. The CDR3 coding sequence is TGTGCCAGCACACCCCGACAGGGGGGGATCTACGAGCAGTACTTC. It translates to CASTPRQGGIYEQYF.

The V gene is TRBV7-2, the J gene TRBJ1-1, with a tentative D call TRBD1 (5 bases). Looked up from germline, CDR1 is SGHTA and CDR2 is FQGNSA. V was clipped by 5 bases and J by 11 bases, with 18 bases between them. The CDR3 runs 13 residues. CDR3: CASSPSGGTMAFF. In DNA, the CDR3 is TGTGCCAGCAGCCCATCCGGGGGGACCATGGCTTTCTTT.

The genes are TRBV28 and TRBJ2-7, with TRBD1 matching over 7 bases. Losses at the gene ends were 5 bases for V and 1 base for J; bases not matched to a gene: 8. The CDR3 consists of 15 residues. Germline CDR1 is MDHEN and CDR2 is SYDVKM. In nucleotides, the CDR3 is TGTGCCAGCAGTCCAATTGACAGGGAGTCCTACGAGCAGTACTTC. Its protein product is CASSPIDRESYEQYF.

In DNA form, the CDR3 reads TGTGCCAGTAGTACCGAGACAGGGCCGACTGAAGCTTTCTTT. Encoded protein: CASSTETGPTEAFF. The V gene is TRBV19, the J gene TRBJ1-1, with 7 bases fitting TRBD1. The CDR3 extends over 14 amino acids. The V gene's germline CDR1 is LNHDA and CDR2 SQIVND (reference sequence). Losses at the gene ends were 4 bases for V and 5 bases for J; bases not matched to a gene: 7.

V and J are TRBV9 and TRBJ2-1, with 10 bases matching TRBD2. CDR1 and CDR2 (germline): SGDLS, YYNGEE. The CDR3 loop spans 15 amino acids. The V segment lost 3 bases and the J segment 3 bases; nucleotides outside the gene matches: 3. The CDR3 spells CASSASGSSYNEQFF. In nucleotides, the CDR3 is TGTGCCAGCAGCGCTAGCGGGAGTAGCTACAATGAGCAGTTCTTC.

The DNA of the CDR3 is TGTGCCAGCAGTTCGGACACCCTCTCTGGGGCCAACGTCCTGACTTTC. It specifies CASSSDTLSGANVLTF. V usage is TRBV2 and J usage is TRBJ2-6; perhaps TRBD1 as D (5 bases). Germline assignment: CDR1 SNHLY and CDR2 FYNNEI. CDR3 length: 16 residues. V was clipped by 5 bases and J by 0 bases, with 11 bases between them.

The DNA for the CDR3 is TGTGCCAGCAGCCCCCGGACAGCGAACACTGAAGCTTTCTTT. Protein sequence: CASSPRTANTEAFF. This sequence joins TRBV9 and TRBJ1-1; tentatively, D is TRBD1 (6 bases). Germline assignment: CDR1 SGDLS and CDR2 YYNGEE. This CDR3 is 14 amino acids long. V was shortened by 4 bases and J by 1 base, with 11 bases between the two germline ends.

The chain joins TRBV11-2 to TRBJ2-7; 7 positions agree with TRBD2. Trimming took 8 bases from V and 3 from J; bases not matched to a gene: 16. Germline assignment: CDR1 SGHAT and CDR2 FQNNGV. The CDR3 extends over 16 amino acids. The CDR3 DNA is TGTGCCAGCGGGCCCCACGGGGTAGCGGGCCTCTACGAGCAGTACTTC. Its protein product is CASGPHGVAGLYEQYF.

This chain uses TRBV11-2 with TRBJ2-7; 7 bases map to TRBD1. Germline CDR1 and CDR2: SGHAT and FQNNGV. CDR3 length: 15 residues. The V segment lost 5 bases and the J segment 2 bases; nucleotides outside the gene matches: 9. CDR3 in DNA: TGTGCCAGCAGCCCAAACCCAGGGACAGCCTACGAGCAGTACTTC. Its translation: CASSPNPGTAYEQYF.

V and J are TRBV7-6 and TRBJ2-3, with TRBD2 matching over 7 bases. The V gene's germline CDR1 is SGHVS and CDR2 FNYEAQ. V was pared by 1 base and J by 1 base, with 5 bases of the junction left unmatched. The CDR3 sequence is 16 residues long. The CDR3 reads CASSLGASGRTDTQYF. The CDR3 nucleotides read TGTGCCAGCAGCTTAGGGGCTAGCGGACGCACAGATACGCAGTATTTT.

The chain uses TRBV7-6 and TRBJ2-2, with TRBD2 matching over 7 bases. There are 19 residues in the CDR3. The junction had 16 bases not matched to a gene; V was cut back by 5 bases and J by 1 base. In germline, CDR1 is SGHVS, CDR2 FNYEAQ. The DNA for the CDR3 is TGTGCCAGCAGCCCAGGACTAGTTGACGGAGTTAGGAACACCGGGGAGCTGTTTTTT. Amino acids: CASSPGLVDGVRNTGELFF. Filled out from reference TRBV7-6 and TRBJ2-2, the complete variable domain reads GAGVSQSPRYKVTKRGQDVALRCDPISGHVSLYWYRQALGQGPEFLTYFNYEAQQDKSGLPNDRFSAERPEGSISTLTIQRTEQRDSAMYRCASSPGLVDGVRNTGELFFGEGSRLTVL.